The entry that follows covers one TCR beta chain sequence. What it recognizes is unknown. The CDR3 contains 15 residues. V was trimmed by 0 bases and J by 2 bases, leaving 8 bases between them. Germline V gene lookup returns CDR1 MGHRA and CDR2 YSYEKL. This sample is drawn from a study of T cell responses to AZD1222 COVID-19 vaccine. Findings of the study overall: Females made up more of the donors, who were largely white British, and clonal diversity may have come out too low. Close to half of spike-specific TCRs reportedly recognize unmutated variant regions.

Assay used: immunoSEQ multiplex PCR; TCRdb lists only in-frame clones, some missing. The sample contains 85,000 to 95,000 clones, about 91% of which appear only once. This rearrangement joins TRBV4-1 to TRBJ1-5; possibly TRBD1 for D (6 bases). Sequencing used peripheral blood, obtained 28 days after the second AZD1222 dose. The clonotype was recovered from an adult who received the AZD1222 COVID-19 vaccine. The CDR3 here is CASSQDRGRNQPQHF. As DNA, the CDR3 is TGCGCCAGCAGCCAAGACAGGGGCCGCAATCAGCCCCAGCATTTT.